Shown below are 27 T cell receptor beta chains from a single sample sequenced in a study of technical replicates of blood from several donors. Libraries were prepared by immunoSEQ multiplex PCR; TCRdb keeps only in-frame clonotypes and omits some of them. This sample yields 100,000 or so clones, of which 90% to 97% are seen a single time; 0.36% belongs to the top ten. The sequencing input was T cells isolated from PBMCs. Source of these receptors: a human donor in good health.

The chain joins TRBV5-4 to TRBJ2-7; a possible D gene is TRBD1 (5 bases). Trimming took off 1 base at V and 6 bases at J, with 8 bases between the two ends. Per germline, CDR1 SGHNT and CDR2 YYREEE (reference sequence). The CDR3 totals 12 residues. This chain's CDR3 is CASSLWGLEQYF. The CDR3 DNA reads TGTGCCAGCAGCTTGTGGGGCCTCGAGCAGTACTTC.

The J gene is TRBJ2-5, the V gene TRBV9; maybe TRBD2 (7 bases). Germline V gene lookup returns CDR1 SGDLS and CDR2 YYNGEE. The V and J ends lost 4 bases and 0 bases respectively, with 19 bases between them. The CDR3 has 17 residues. The DNA of the CDR3 is TGTGCCAGCAGCCCAGGGTCGAGGGGGGGCTACCAAGAGACCCAGTACTTC. It is translated as CASSPGSRGGYQETQYF.

The chain links TRBV7-9 to TRBJ2-4; 8 bases line up with TRBD1. Germline-derived CDR1 and CDR2 are SEHNR and FQNEAQ (reference sequence). After removal of 4 bases from V and 7 bases from J, the junction contained 6 bases not matched to a gene. The CDR3 contains 14 residues. This CDR3 is CASSWTGLVNIQYF. The CDR3 DNA reads TGTGCCAGCAGCTGGACAGGGTTGGTGAACATTCAGTACTTC.

The chain joins TRBV4-1 to TRBJ2-1, with TRBD2 matching 13 bases. The length of the CDR3 is 15 residues. V was clipped by 2 bases and J by 9 bases; unmatched bases: 4. CDR1 is MGHRA and CDR2 is YSYEKL in the germline V gene. CDR3 nucleotides: TGCGCCAGCAGCCAATCAGGGACTAGCGGGACTGAGCAGTTCTTC. This gives the protein CASSQSGTSGTEQFF.

As concerns this clone: Distinct nucleotide sequences in the sample also encode this CDR3. The chain carries TRBV5-1 and TRBJ1-4, with D tentatively TRBD1 (6 bases). Per the germline V gene, CDR1 is SGHRS and CDR2 is YFSETQ. The CDR3 consists of 14 residues. The V end was cut by 0 bases, the J end by 4 bases, with 7 bases between. CDR3 sequence reads: CASSLVQGNEKLFF. Here the CDR3 DNA reads TGCGCCAGCAGCTTGGTACAGGGTAATGAAAAACTGTTTTTT.

The chain combines TRBV9 with TRBJ1-2; D is uncertain. This CDR3 has 16 residues. Germline V lookup: CDR1 SGDLS, CDR2 YYNGEE. V was shortened by 4 bases and J by 6 bases, with 22 bases between the two germline ends. The DNA of the CDR3 is TGTGCCAGCAGCCCCCGACGGACTGGCCTCTCCGATGGCTACACCTTC. As protein: CASSPRRTGLSDGYTF. Full variable domain (outside the CDR3, taken from reference TRBV9 and TRBJ1-2): DSGVTQTPKHLITATGQRVTLRCSPRSGDLSVYWYQQSLDQGLQFLIQYYNGEERAKGNILERFSAQQFPDLHSELNLSSLELGDSALYFCASSPRRTGLSDGYTFGSGTRLTVV.

The genes are TRBV29-1 and TRBJ1-1; D may be TRBD1 (6 bases). V was trimmed by 1 base and J by 7 bases, leaving 13 bases between them. CDR1 is SQVTM, CDR2 ANQGSEA, per germline. The CDR3 consists of 13 residues. In DNA, the CDR3 is TGCAGCGTTGAAGGTTTGGGGGCCCATGAAGCTTTCTTT. It translates to CSVEGLGAHEAFF.

The CDR3 loop is CASNLAGGNNEQFF. As DNA, the CDR3 is TGTGCCAGCAACCTAGCGGGGGGAAACAATGAGCAGTTCTTC. The chain couples TRBV6-5 to TRBJ2-1; 11 nucleotides agree with TRBD2. The V gene end was trimmed by 7 bases and the J gene end by 5 bases; junction bases not matched to a gene: 4. This CDR3 is built from 14 residues. Per the germline V gene, CDR1 is MNHEY and CDR2 is SVGAGI.

The rearrangement joins TRBV29-1 to TRBJ2-3, with 8 bases lining up with TRBD2. CDR1 SQVTM and CDR2 ANQGSEA come from the germline V gene. The J segment lost 6 bases and the V segment lost 5 bases, leaving 7 bases of the junction unmatched. The CDR3 has 13 amino acids. The CDR3 is CSVREAGDDTQYF. CDR3 coding DNA: TGCAGCGTTCGAGAAGCGGGAGATGATACGCAGTATTTT.

The chain couples TRBV10-3 to TRBJ1-2; 9 bases are shared with TRBD1. Losses at the gene ends were 10 bases for V and 8 bases for J; bases not matched to a gene: 17. The CDR3 has 15 residues. CDR1 is ENHRY, CDR2 SYGVKD, per germline. CDR3 region: CATSPDAGTGNGYTF. The DNA for the CDR3 is TGTGCCACCTCTCCCGACGCCGGGACAGGGAACGGCTACACCTTC.

This chain uses TRBV2 with TRBJ2-7; a weak D match, TRBD1 (5 bases). The CDR3 has 14 residues. The germline gives CDR1 SNHLY, CDR2 FYNNEI. The V gene lost 10 bases and the J gene lost 0 bases, with 16 bases spanning the gap. The CDR3 sequence is CAILGPRASYEQYF. The CDR3 bases are TGTGCCATCCTAGGCCCCAGGGCCTCCTACGAGCAGTACTTC. The entire variable domain, with the rest obtained from reference TRBV2 and TRBJ2-7, is as follows: EPEVTQTPSHQVTQMGQEVILRCVPISNHLYFYWYRQILGQKVEFLVSFYNNEISEKSEIFDDQFSVERPDGSNFTLKIRSTKLEDSAMYFCAILGPRASYEQYFGPGTRLTVT.

The CDR3: CASSPWSQGDNEQFF. CDR3 sequence (DNA): TGTGCCAGCAGTCCGTGGTCCCAGGGGGACAATGAGCAGTTCTTC. V gene TRBV6-5 combines with J gene TRBJ2-1, with 7 bases lining up with TRBD1. The J segment lost 5 bases and the V segment lost 5 bases, leaving 9 bases of the junction unmatched. CDR1 is MNHEY, CDR2 SVGAGI, per germline. The length of the CDR3 is 15 residues.

This chain joins TRBV6-1 and TRBJ2-3, with D maybe TRBD2 (6 bases). Germline V gene data show CDR1 as MNHNS and CDR2 as SASEGT. CDR3 length: 15 amino acids. V lost 2 bases, J lost 0 bases, and 9 bases lay in between. CDR3 sequence (DNA): TGTGCCAGCAGTGAATTGGGGACTAGCACAGATACGCAGTATTTT. It encodes CASSELGTSTDTQYF.

The J gene is TRBJ1-2, the V gene TRBV5-1, with no clear D. The CDR3 totals 16 residues. Germline V gives CDR1 SGHRS, CDR2 YFSETQ. Trimming cost V 0 bases and J 1 base, with 13 bases left between them. The CDR3 protein is CASSLDSGESNYGYTF. CDR3 DNA sequence: TGCGCCAGCAGCTTGGATTCGGGAGAGAGTAACTATGGCTACACCTTC.

This clone was picked up one time. The chain has TRBV29-1 and TRBJ2-1; D possibly corresponds to TRBD2 (5 bases). Trimming shortened V by 3 bases and J by 3 bases, and 18 bases separated the two germline ends. The CDR3 covers 16 residues. Per germline, CDR1 SQVTM and CDR2 ANQGSEA. CDR3 in amino acids: CSVDLSGVGFYNEQFF. The CDR3 DNA sequence: TGCAGCGTTGATTTGAGCGGAGTGGGCTTCTACAATGAGCAGTTCTTC.

The chain recombines TRBV7-3 with TRBJ2-1; TRBD2 aligns across 12 bases. Germline-derived CDR1 and CDR2 are SGHTA and FQGTGA. This CDR3 has 18 residues. V lost 5 bases, J lost 8 bases, and 16 bases stayed unmatched. Here the CDR3 reads CASSHQMGGLAGFHEQFF. Written as DNA, the CDR3 is TGTGCCAGCAGCCATCAAATGGGGGGACTAGCGGGTTTCCATGAGCAGTTCTTC.

Here the CDR3 DNA reads TGTGCCAGCAGTCCCCGGGACAGGGTGCCTTCCTACGAGCAGTACTTC. Its translation is CASSPRDRVPSYEQYF. The J gene is TRBJ2-7, the V gene TRBV6-6; 9 bases line up with TRBD1. V lost 5 bases to trimming and J lost 1 base; unmatched junction nucleotides: 9. The CDR3 length is 16 residues. Germline V gives CDR1 MNHNY, CDR2 SVGAGI (reference sequence).

The chain is built from TRBV2 and TRBJ2-3, with D tentatively TRBD1 (5 bases). The V end lost 8 bases, the J end lost 2 bases, and 11 bases lay between the germline ends. In germline, CDR1 is SNHLY, CDR2 FYNNEI. This CDR3 is built from 13 residues. The CDR3 DNA sequence: TGTGCCAGCCAAACAGGAGTCACAGATACGCAGTATTTT. Amino acids: CASQTGVTDTQYF.

This chain connects TRBV19 to TRBJ2-5, with a possible D match to TRBD1 (6 bases). Trimming stripped 4 bases from V and 5 bases from J, with 11 bases between. Germline CDR1 reads LNHDA; CDR2 reads SQIVND (reference sequence). The CDR3 extends over 13 amino acids. CDR3 residues: CASSNLDRETQYF. DNA for the CDR3: TGTGCCAGTAGTAACCTTGACAGGGAGACCCAGTACTTC. Based on the CDR3 plus reference TRBV19 and TRBJ2-5, the full variable domain is DGGITQSPKYLFRKEGQNVTLSCEQNLNHDAMYWYRQDPGQGLRLIYYSQIVNDFQKGDIAEGYSVSREKKESFPLTVTSAQKNPTAFYLCASSNLDRETQYFGPGTRLLVL.

The chain employs TRBV29-1 and TRBJ1-4, with D possibly being TRBD1 (6 bases). V lost 6 bases and J lost 6, with 23 bases in between. In germline, CDR1 is SQVTM, CDR2 ANQGSEA. The CDR3 is 16 amino acids. This CDR3 is CSVHYSTTGVDEKLFF. The CDR3 DNA sequence: TGCAGCGTCCACTATTCAACGACAGGCGTCGATGAAAAACTGTTTTTT.

The rearrangement joins TRBV28 to TRBJ2-4; 9 bases agree with TRBD2. This CDR3 has 15 residues. The ends lost 6 bases at V and 4 bases at J; junction bases unmatched: 7. The germline gives CDR1 MDHEN, CDR2 SYDVKM. The CDR3, as DNA: TGTGCCAGCAGGTCTAGCGGGGCCAAAAAAAACATTCAGTACTTC. This sequence encodes CASRSSGAKKNIQYF. The full variable domain, in which reference TRBV28 and TRBJ2-4 provide the parts outside the CDR3, is DVKVTQSSRYLVKRTGEKVFLECVQDMDHENMFWYRQDPGLGLRLIYFSYDVKMKEKGDIPEGYSVSREKKERFSLILESASTNQTSMYLCASRSSGAKKNIQYFGAGTRLSVL.

The chain employs TRBV4-2 and TRBJ2-7; 12 nucleotides match TRBD2. V was pared by 1 base and J by 6 bases, with 4 bases of the junction left unmatched. The germline V gene has CDR1 LGHNA and CDR2 YNFKEQ. This CDR3 spans 15 amino acids. For the CDR3, the DNA is TGTGCCAGCAGCCAAGTCGGACTAGCGGGAACCGAGCAGTACTTC. It encodes CASSQVGLAGTEQYF.

The chain uses TRBV4-1 and TRBJ1-2; 8 bases match TRBD1. The CDR3 length is 12 residues. Germline CDR1 and CDR2: MGHRA and YSYEKL. Trimming at V came to 3 bases and at J to 8 bases, leaving 2 bases not matched to a gene. CDR3 nucleotide sequence: TGCGCCAGCAGCCAGGACAGGGCCGGCTACACCTTC. It yields the protein CASSQDRAGYTF.

The J gene is TRBJ1-3, the V gene TRBV5-4; D not resolved. Germline lookup yields CDR1 SGHNT and CDR2 YYREEE (reference sequence). The CDR3 runs to 16 residues. The ends were cut back, 4 bases at V and 7 bases at J, with 21 bases in the middle. This CDR3 reads CASSIGRRGTSNTIYF. Here the CDR3 DNA reads TGTGCCAGCAGCATCGGCCGACGGGGAACCTCGAACACCATATATTTT.

The chain recombines TRBV7-3 with TRBJ2-3; unclear D gene. Germline CDR1 and CDR2: SGHTA and FQGTGA. Trimming cost V 5 bases and J 4 bases, with 16 bases left between them. This CDR3 is 15 amino acids long. In DNA form, the CDR3 reads TGTGCCAGCAGCATAGCCCGTTTGGCGCCAGATACGCAGTATTTT. Its protein product is CASSIARLAPDTQYF.

This chain connects TRBV7-2 to TRBJ2-7; tentatively, D is TRBD2 (7 bases). V lost 3 bases and J 6 bases, leaving 18 bases between the germline ends. The CDR3 loop spans 15 amino acids. Germline V gives CDR1 SGHTA, CDR2 FQGNSA. The CDR3 spells CASSLVDGGLGEQYF. CDR3 DNA: TGTGCCAGCAGCTTGGTCGACGGGGGGCTAGGCGAGCAGTACTTC.

The V call is TRBV28, the J call TRBJ1-1; TRBD1 agrees at 7 bases. Germline CDR1 and CDR2: MDHEN and SYDVKM. J lost 6 bases, V lost 8 bases, and 3 bases had no gene match. The CDR3 totals 11 residues. The chain's CDR3 is CASYTGAEAFF. CDR3 coding DNA: TGTGCCAGCTACACAGGGGCTGAAGCTTTCTTT. The full variable domain, with the rest looked up from reference TRBV28 and TRBJ1-1, is DVKVTQSSRYLVKRTGEKVFLECVQDMDHENMFWYRQDPGLGLRLIYFSYDVKMKEKGDIPEGYSVSREKKERFSLILESASTNQTSMYLCASYTGAEAFFGQGTRLTVV.